This T cell receptor (beta chain) comes out of a study of regulatory T cells in long-lasting Graves disease. This clonotype was recorded at least ten times. There are 15 residues in the CDR3. V shed 7 bases and J 7 bases; nucleotides not matched to a gene: 8. Time point specified: persistent/refractory GD, antithyroid drugs over 5 years with positive TRAb. The TCR library was made from RNA extracted from PBMCs. HTBI primers from iRepertoire and Arm-PCR of CDR3 regions yielded the TCR beta libraries. Using its own MiXCR run on the multiplex PCR reads, TCRdb lists one record per CDR3 protein. The sample holds more than 300,000 distinct CDR3 sequences, roughly 24% seen once.

The rearrangement uses TRBV12-3 or TRBV12-4 and TRBJ2-2; TRBD2 aligns across 11 bases. This material consisted of peripheral blood mononuclear cells (PBMCs), taken when the disease was refractory, from a patient treated with antithyroid drugs. The TCR sequence derives from a middle-aged woman with Graves disease. The chain's CDR3 is CASKLTSGVVGELFF. CDR3 nucleotides: TGTGCCAGCAAACTGACTAGCGGGGTTGTCGGGGAGCTGTTTTTT.